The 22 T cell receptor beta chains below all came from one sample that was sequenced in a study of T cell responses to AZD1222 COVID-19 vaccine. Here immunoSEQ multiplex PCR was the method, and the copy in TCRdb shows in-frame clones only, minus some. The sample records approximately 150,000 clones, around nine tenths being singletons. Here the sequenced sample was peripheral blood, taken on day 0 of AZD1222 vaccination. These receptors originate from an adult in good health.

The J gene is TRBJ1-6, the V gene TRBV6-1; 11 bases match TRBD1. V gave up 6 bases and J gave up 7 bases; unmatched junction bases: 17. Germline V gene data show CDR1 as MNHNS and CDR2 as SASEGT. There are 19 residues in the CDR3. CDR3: CASRELPFLGQGGNSPLHF. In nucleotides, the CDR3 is TGTGCCAGCAGGGAACTTCCCTTCTTGGGACAGGGGGGGAATTCACCCCTCCACTTT.

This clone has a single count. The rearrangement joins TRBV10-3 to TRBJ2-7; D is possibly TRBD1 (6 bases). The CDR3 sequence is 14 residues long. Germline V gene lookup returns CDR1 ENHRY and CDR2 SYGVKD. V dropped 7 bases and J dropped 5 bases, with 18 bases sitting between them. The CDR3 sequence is CAITDLQGTDEQYF. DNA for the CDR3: TGTGCCATCACGGACCTCCAGGGGACCGACGAGCAGTACTTC.

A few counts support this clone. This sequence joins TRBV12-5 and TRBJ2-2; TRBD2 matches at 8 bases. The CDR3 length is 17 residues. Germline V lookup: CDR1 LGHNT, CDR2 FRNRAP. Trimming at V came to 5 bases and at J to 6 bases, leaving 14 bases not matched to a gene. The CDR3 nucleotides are TGTGCTAGTGGTCTCTCCCGGGGGGGTGGACCCCCCGGGGAGCTGTTTTTT. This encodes CASGLSRGGGPPGELFF.

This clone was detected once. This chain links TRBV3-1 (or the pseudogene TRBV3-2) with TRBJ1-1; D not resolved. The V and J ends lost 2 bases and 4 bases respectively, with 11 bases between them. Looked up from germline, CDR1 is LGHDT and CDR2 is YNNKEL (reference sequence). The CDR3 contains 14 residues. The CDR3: CASSQITAGTEAFF. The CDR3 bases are TGTGCCAGCAGCCAAATTACGGCGGGCACTGAAGCTTTCTTT.

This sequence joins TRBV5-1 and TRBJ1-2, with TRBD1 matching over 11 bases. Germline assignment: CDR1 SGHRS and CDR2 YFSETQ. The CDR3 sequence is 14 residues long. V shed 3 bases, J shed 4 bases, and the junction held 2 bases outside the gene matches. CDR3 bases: TGCGCCAGCAGCTGGGGGACAGGGGGCTATGGCTACACCTTC. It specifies CASSWGTGGYGYTF.

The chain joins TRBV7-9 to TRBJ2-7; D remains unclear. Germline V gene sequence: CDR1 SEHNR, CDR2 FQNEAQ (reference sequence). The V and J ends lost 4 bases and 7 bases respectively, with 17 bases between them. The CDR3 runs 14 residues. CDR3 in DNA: TGTGCCAGCAGCTCTACCACTTGGAGTGCTGAGCAGTACTTC. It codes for CASSSTTWSAEQYF.

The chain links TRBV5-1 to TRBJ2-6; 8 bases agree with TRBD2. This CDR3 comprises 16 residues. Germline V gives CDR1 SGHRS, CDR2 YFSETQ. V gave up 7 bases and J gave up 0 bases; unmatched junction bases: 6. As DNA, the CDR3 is TGCGCCAGCGTAGCGGGATACTCCTCTGGGGCCAACGTCCTGACTTTC. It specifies CASVAGYSSGANVLTF.

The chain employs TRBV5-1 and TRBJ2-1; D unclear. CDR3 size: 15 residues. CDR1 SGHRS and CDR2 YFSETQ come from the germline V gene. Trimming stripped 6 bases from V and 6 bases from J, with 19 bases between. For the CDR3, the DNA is TGCGCCAGCACCAAATGGGCCGAAGTGGTCAATGAGCAGTTCTTC. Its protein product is CASTKWAEVVNEQFF.

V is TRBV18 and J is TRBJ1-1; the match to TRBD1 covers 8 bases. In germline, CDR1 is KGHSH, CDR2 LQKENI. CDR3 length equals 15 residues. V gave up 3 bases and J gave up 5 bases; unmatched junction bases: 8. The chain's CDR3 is CASSPLSQGGTEAFF. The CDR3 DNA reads TGTGCCAGCTCACCCCTATCACAGGGGGGGACTGAAGCTTTCTTT.

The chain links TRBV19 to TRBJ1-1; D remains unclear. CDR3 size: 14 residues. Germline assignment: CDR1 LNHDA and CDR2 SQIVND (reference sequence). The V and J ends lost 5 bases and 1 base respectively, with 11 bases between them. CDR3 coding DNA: TGTGCCAGTAGTGACACTCACCCGAACACTGAAGCTTTCTTT. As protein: CASSDTHPNTEAFF.

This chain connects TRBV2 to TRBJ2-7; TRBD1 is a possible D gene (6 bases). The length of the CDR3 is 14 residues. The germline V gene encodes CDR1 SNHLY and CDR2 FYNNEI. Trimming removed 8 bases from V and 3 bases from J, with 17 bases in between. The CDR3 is CASQIPSGVYEQYF. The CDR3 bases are TGTGCCAGCCAGATACCGTCAGGGGTCTACGAGCAGTACTTC.

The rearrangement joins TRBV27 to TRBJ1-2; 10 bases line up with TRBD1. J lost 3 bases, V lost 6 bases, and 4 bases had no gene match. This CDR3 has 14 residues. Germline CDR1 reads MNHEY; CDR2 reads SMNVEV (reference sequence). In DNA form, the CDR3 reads TGTGCCAGCAGGGGGACAGGGGCTTACTATGGCTACACCTTC. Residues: CASRGTGAYYGYTF.

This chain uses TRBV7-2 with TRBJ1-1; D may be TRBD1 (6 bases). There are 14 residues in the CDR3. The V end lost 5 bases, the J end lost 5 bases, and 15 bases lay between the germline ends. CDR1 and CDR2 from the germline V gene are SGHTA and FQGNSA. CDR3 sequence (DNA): TGTGCCAGCAGCCCGGGAACAGGGCTTACTGAAGCTTTCTTT. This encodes CASSPGTGLTEAFF.

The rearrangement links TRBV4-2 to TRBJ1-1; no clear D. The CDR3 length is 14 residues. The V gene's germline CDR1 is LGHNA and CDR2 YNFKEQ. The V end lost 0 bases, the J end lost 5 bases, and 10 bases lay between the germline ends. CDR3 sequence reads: CASSQDRFRTEAFF. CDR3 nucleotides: TGTGCCAGCAGCCAAGATCGGTTCAGGACTGAAGCTTTCTTT.

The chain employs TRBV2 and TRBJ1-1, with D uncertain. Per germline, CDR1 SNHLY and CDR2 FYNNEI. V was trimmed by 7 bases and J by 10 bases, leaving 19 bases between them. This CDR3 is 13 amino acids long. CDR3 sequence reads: CASISRTLLGAFF. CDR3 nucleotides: TGTGCCAGCATTTCGCGCACACTTCTCGGAGCTTTCTTT.

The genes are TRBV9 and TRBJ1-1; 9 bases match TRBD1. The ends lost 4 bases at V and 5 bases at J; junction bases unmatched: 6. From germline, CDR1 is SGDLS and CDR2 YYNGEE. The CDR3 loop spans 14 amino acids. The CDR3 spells CASSSRTGETEAFF. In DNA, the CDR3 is TGTGCCAGCAGCTCCAGGACAGGGGAAACTGAAGCTTTCTTT.

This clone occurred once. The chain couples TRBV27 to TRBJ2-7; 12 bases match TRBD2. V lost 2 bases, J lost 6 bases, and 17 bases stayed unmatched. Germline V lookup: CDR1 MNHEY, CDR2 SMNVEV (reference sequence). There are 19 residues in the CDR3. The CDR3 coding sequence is TGTGCCAGCAGTTTAGTTCCCCCTTTAAGACTAGCGGGAGCCGCCGAGCAGTACTTC. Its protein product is CASSLVPPLRLAGAAEQYF.

The chain's CDR3 is CASSPGKSETQYF. CDR3 coding DNA: TGTGCCAGCTCACCAGGAAAGTCGGAGACCCAGTACTTC. The chain links TRBV18 to TRBJ2-5; D unresolved. CDR3 size: 13 residues. Germline loops: CDR1 KGHSH, CDR2 LQKENI. The ends were cut back, 2 bases at V and 5 bases at J, with 9 bases in the middle.

The CDR3 nucleotides are TGTGCCAGCAGCCGGGGTAGTCTTGGCCACAATGAGCAGTTCTTC. Encoded protein: CASSRGSLGHNEQFF. J is TRBJ2-1 and V is TRBV3-1 (or the pseudogene TRBV3-2); D is ambiguous. Per germline, CDR1 LGHDT and CDR2 YNNKEL (reference sequence). This CDR3 comprises 15 residues. V lost 4 bases to trimming and J lost 5 bases, with 15 bases between them.

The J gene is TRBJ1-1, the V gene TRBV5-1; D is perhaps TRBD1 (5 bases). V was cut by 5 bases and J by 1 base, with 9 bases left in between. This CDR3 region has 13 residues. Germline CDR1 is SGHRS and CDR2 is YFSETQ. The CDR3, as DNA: TGCGCCAGCAGGGAGCAGGGGAACACTGAAGCTTTCTTT. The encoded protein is CASREQGNTEAFF.

CDR3 in amino acids: CATSALAGGLFDEQFF. CDR3 bases: TGTGCCACCAGTGCCTTAGCGGGAGGACTCTTCGATGAGCAGTTCTTC. This chain uses TRBV24-1 with TRBJ2-1; 10 nucleotides match TRBD2. Unmatched junction bases numbered 11, after V lost 5 bases and J lost 8 bases. Germline CDR1 KGHDR, CDR2 SFDVKD. CDR3 length: 16 amino acids.

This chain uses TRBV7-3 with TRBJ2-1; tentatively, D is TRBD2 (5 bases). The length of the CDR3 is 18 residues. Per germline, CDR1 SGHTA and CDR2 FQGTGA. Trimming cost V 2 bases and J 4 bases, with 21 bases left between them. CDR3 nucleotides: TGTGCCAGCAGCTTATCACAATCAACTTCCCGAGGGTACAATGAGCAGTTCTTC. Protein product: CASSLSQSTSRGYNEQFF. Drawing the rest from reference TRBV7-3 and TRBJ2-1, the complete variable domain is GAGVSQTPSNKVTEKGKYVELRCDPISGHTALYWYRQSLGQGPEFLIYFQGTGAADDSGLPNDRFFAVRPEGSVSTLKIQRTERGDSAVYLCASSLSQSTSRGYNEQFFGPGTRLTVL.